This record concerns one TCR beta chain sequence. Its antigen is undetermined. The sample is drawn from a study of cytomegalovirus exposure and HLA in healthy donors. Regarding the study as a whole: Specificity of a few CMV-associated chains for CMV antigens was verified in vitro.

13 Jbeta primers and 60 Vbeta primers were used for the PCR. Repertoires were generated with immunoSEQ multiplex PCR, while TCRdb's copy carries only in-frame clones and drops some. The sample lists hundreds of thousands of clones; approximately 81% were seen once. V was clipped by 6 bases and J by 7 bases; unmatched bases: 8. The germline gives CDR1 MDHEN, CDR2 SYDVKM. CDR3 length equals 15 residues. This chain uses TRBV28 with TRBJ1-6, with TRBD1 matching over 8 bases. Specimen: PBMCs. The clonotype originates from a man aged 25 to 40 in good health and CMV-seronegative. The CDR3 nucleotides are TGTGCCAGCAGGGCACGGACAGGGTGGAATTCACCCCTCCACTTT. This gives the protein CASRARTGWNSPLHF. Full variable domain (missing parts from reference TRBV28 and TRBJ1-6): DVKVTQSSRYLVKRTGEKVFLECVQDMDHENMFWYRQDPGLGLRLIYFSYDVKMKEKGDIPEGYSVSREKKERFSLILESASTNQTSMYLCASRARTGWNSPLHFGNGTRLTVT.